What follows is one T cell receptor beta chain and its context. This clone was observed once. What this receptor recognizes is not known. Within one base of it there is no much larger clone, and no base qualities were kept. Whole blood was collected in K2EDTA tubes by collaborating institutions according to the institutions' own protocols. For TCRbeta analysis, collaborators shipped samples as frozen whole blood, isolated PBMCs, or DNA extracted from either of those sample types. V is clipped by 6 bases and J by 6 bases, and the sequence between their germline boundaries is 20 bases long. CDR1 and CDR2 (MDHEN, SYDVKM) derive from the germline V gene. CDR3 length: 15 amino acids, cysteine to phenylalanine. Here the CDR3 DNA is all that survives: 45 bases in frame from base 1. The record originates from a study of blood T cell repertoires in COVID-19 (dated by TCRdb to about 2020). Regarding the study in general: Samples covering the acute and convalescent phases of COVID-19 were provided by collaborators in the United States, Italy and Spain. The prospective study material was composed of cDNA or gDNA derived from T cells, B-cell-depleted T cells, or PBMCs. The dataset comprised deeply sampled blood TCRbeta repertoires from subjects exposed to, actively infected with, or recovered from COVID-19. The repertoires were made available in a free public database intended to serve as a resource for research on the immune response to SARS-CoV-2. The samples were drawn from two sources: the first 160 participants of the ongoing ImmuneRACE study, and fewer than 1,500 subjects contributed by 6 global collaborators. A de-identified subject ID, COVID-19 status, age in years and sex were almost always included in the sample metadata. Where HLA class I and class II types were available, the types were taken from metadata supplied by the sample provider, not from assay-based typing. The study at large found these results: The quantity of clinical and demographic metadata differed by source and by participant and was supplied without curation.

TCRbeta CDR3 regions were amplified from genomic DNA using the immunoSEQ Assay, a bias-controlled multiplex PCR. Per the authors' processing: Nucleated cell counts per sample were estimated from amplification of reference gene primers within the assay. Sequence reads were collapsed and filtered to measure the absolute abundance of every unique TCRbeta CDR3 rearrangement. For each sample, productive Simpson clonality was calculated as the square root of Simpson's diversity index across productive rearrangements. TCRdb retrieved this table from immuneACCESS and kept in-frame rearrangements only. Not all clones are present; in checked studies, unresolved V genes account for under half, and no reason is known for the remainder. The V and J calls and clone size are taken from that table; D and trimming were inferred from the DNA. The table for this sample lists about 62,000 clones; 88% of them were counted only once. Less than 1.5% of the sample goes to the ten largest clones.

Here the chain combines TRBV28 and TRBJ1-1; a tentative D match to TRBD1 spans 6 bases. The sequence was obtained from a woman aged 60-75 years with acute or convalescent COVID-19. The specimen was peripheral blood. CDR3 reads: CASRGPGHLGAEAFF. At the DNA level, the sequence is TGTGCCAGCAGGGGCCCGGGACACCTCGGAGCTGAAGCTTTCTTT. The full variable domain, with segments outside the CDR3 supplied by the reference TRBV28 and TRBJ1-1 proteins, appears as DVKVTQSSRYLVKRTGEKVFLECVQDMDHENMFWYRQDPGLGLRLIYFSYDVKMKEKGDIPEGYSVSREKKERFSLILESASTNQTSMYLCASRGPGHLGAEAFFGQGTRLTVV.